These 10 T cell receptor beta chains were all obtained from the same sample, sequenced in a study of cytomegalovirus exposure and HLA in healthy donors. In the PCR, 60 Vbeta and 13 Jbeta primers were used. The method was immunoSEQ multiplex PCR; TCRdb's version includes in-frame clones alone and lacks a portion of them. The sample contains roughly 55,000 clones, over 65% of which appear only once. Source material: PBMCs. These receptors all stem from a man between 40 and 49 years old in good health and CMV-seropositive.

The rearrangement uses TRBV29-1 and TRBJ1-1; 8 nucleotides line up with TRBD1. Trimming removed 7 bases from V and 0 bases from J; junction bases left unmatched: 4. The CDR3 length is 13 residues. Germline CDR1 reads SQVTM; CDR2 reads ANQGSEA. This chain's CDR3 is CSAAGGMNTEAFF. The CDR3 nucleotides are TGCAGCGCCGCAGGGGGCATGAACACTGAAGCTTTCTTT.

Points on this clone: Other DNA sequences in this specimen translate into the identical CDR3. V usage is TRBV5-1 and J usage is TRBJ1-1, with 8 bases fitting TRBD1. Trimming at V came to 2 bases and at J to 1 base, leaving 4 bases not matched to a gene. The CDR3 covers 15 residues. Germline V gene sequence: CDR1 SGHRS, CDR2 YFSETQ. In DNA form, the CDR3 reads TGCGCCAGCAGCTTACAGGGGGGAGGGAACACTGAAGCTTTCTTT. It is translated as CASSLQGGGNTEAFF.

The chain uses TRBV27 and TRBJ1-6, with D possibly being TRBD1 (6 bases). The CDR3 runs to 16 residues. Trimming stripped 7 bases from V and 10 bases from J, with 23 bases between. Germline CDR1 MNHEY, CDR2 SMNVEV (reference sequence). CDR3 DNA sequence: TGTGCCAGCACCCCCTACTTAACAGGGCCGGGATCACCCCTCCACTTT. Amino acid sequence: CASTPYLTGPGSPLHF.

This clone turned up a few times. This chain links TRBV4-1 with TRBJ1-2; 8 nucleotides line up with TRBD1. From germline, CDR1 is MGHRA and CDR2 YSYEKL. The ends lost 4 bases at V and 7 bases at J; junction bases unmatched: 8. This CDR3 contains 14 residues. CDR3 in amino acids: CASSPQGGLAGYTF. CDR3 DNA: TGCGCCAGCAGCCCACAGGGGGGTTTGGCTGGCTACACCTTC.

The rearrangement uses TRBV29-1 and TRBJ1-1; 10 bases fit TRBD1. CDR1 SQVTM and CDR2 ANQGSEA come from the germline V gene. CDR3 size: 16 residues. The V segment lost 3 bases and the J segment 8 bases; nucleotides outside the gene matches: 15. CDR3 DNA: TGCAGCGTTGACGGAGCGCCGGGACAGGGGCCTCTAGAAGCTTTCTTT. Its protein product is CSVDGAPGQGPLEAFF.

This chain links TRBV2 with TRBJ2-7; 8 bases map to TRBD1. V shed 7 bases, J shed 3 bases, and the junction held 11 bases outside the gene matches. The CDR3 covers 15 residues. In germline, CDR1 is SNHLY, CDR2 FYNNEI. The CDR3 DNA reads TGTGCCAGCACCGAGTTACAGGGGGATTTCTACGAGCAGTACTTC. It encodes CASTELQGDFYEQYF.

CDR3 bases: TGTGCCAGCAGCCCGTCGGGTACCTACCAAGAGACCCAGTACTTC. Amino acid sequence: CASSPSGTYQETQYF. V usage is TRBV7-3 and J usage is TRBJ2-5; D unresolved. Trimming removed 5 bases at V and 0 bases at J, with 13 bases between. CDR1 and CDR2 (germline): SGHTA, FQGTGA. The CDR3 runs 15 residues.

V and J are TRBV5-1 and TRBJ1-1; maybe TRBD1 (5 bases). The CDR3 spans 14 residues. With 6 bases removed from V and 4 bases from J, the gap between germline ends came to 16 bases. Germline V gene data show CDR1 as SGHRS and CDR2 as YFSETQ. The CDR3 region is CASTPTHRLTEAFF. The CDR3 nucleotides are TGCGCCAGCACCCCTACCCACAGGCTCACTGAAGCTTTCTTT.

The chain joins TRBV5-1 to TRBJ2-1, with D maybe TRBD2 (5 bases). Per the germline V gene, CDR1 is SGHRS and CDR2 is YFSETQ. This CDR3 has 15 residues. Between the trimmed V and J ends, which lost 2 bases and 4 bases, there was a span of 13 bases. The CDR3 sequence: CASSLRSTGYNEQFF. CDR3 nucleotide sequence: TGCGCCAGCAGCTTAAGAAGTACGGGGTACAATGAGCAGTTCTTC.

The chain couples TRBV7-6 to TRBJ2-5; D possibly corresponds to TRBD2 (6 bases). The CDR3 consists of 14 residues. Germline-derived CDR1 and CDR2 are SGHVS and FNYEAQ. V was trimmed by 5 bases and J by 1 base, leaving 11 bases between them. The CDR3 sequence is CASSHLGGQETQYF. CDR3 in DNA: TGTGCCAGCAGCCATTTGGGGGGCCAAGAGACCCAGTACTTC.